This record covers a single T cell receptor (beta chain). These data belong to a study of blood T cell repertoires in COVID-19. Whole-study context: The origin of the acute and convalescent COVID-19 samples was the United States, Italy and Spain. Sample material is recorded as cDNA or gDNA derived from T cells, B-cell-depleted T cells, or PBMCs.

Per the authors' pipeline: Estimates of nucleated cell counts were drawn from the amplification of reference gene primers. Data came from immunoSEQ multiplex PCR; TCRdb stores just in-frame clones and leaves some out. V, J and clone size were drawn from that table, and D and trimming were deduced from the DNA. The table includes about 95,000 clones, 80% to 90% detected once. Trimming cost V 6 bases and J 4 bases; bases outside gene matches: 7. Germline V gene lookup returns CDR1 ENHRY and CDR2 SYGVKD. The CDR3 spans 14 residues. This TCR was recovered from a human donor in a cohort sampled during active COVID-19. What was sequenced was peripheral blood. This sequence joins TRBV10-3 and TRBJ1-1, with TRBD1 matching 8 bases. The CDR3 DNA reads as TGTGCCATCAGCGTGGACAGGGAAGGCACTGAAGCTTTCTTT. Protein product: CAISVDREGTEAFF.